This T cell receptor (beta chain) was recorded in a study of brain T cells in children with intractable seizures. Generated by immunoSEQ multiplex PCR, the TCRdb table keeps only in-frame clones and is missing some. The sample lists about 1,500 clones; approximately 83% were seen once. V lost 6 bases to trimming and J lost 1 base, with 19 bases between them. The CDR3 runs to 17 residues. The germline gives CDR1 LGHDT, CDR2 YNNKEL (reference sequence). Surgery cases with the highest brain T cell transcript signatures were chosen for sequencing. This receptor was obtained from a boy between 5 and 17 years old with focal cortical dysplasia and intractable seizures. Sequencing used resected brain tissue, obtained at surgery. V is TRBV3-1 (or the pseudogene TRBV3-2) and J is TRBJ2-1; D not resolved. CDR3 coding DNA: TGTGCCAGCAGTCGTTCCGGATGGGAAGGGTCCTACAATGAGCAGTTCTTC. Translating it yields CASSRSGWEGSYNEQFF.